This entry concerns a single T cell receptor (beta chain). The target antigen is unknown. Using immunoSEQ multiplex PCR, the repertoire was profiled, and TCRdb retains in-frame clones only, with some absent. The sample lists 90,000 to 100,000 clones; 84% were seen once. This entry belongs to a study of T cell responses to AZD1222 COVID-19 vaccine. Study observations and caveats: The CD4 TCRs associated with vaccination extended across spike and predominated at 160-218 and 743-854.

The sequence was collected from an adult who received the AZD1222 COVID-19 vaccine. The sequencing used peripheral blood, collected 28 days after the second AZD1222 dose.

For the CDR3, the DNA is TGTGCCATCAGGAATAGCGGATCCTACAATGAGCAGTTCTTC. Translation gives CAIRNSGSYNEQFF. The chain has TRBV10-3 and TRBJ2-1; perhaps TRBD2 as D (6 bases). The germline V gene encodes CDR1 ENHRY and CDR2 SYGVKD. The CDR3 is 14 amino acids. Trimming shortened V by 6 bases and J by 1 base, and 10 bases separated the two germline ends.